This T cell receptor (beta chain) was captured in a study of blood T cell repertoires in COVID-19. About the study: Some COVID-19 samples were acute and others convalescent; all came from the United States, Italy and Spain. From T cells, B-cell-depleted T cells, or PBMCs came the material, which was cDNA or gDNA.

Original processing methods: The assay estimated nucleated cells by amplifying reference gene primers. This table comes from immunoSEQ multiplex PCR, and its TCRdb copy is limited to in-frame clones, with some not included. The DNA gave D and trimming, while V, J and clone size come from that table. The data contain approximately 120,000 clones, around nine tenths of them singletons. Between the trimmed V and J ends, which lost 6 bases and 2 bases, there was a span of 19 bases. This CDR3 has 17 residues. In germline, CDR1 is LNHDA, CDR2 SQIVND (reference sequence). The TCR was taken from a woman aged 80 or over with acute or convalescent COVID-19. V is TRBV19 and J is TRBJ2-2, with D tentatively TRBD2 (5 bases). Sequenced: peripheral blood. CDR3 sequence (DNA): TGTGCCAGTAGCGGGATTTTAGGGAACCCAAACACCGGGGAGCTGTTTTTT. Translating gives CASSGILGNPNTGELFF.